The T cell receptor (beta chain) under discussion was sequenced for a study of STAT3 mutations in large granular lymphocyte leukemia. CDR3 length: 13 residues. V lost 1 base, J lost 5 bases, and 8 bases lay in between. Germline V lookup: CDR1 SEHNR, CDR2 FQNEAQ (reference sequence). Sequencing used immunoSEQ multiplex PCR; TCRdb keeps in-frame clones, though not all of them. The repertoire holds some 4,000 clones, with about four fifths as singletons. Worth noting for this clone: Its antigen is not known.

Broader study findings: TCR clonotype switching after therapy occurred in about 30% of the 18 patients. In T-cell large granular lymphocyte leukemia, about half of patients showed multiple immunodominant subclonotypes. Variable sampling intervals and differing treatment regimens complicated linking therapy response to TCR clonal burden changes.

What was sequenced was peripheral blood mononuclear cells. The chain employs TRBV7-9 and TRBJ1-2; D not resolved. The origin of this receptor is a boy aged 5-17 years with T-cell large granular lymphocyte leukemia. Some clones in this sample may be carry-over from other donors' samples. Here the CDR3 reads CASSLGIAYGYTF. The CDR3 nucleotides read TGTGCCAGCAGCTTAGGGATCGCTTATGGCTACACCTTC.